This TCR beta chain stems from a study of response to subunit inactivated influenza vaccine. Germline lookup yields CDR1 DFQATT and CDR2 SNEGSKA (reference sequence). This CDR3 contains 14 residues. V gave up 7 bases and J gave up 5 bases, with 20 bases separating them. TCRdb passed the RT-PCR reads through MiXCR, listing each CDR3 protein once. The profile shows more than 450,000 distinct CDR3 sequences, around 10% of them singletons. The study, taken as a whole, reports: The authors offered the suggestion that each seasonal influenza vaccination recruits few new T cells.

The sample holds a few counts of this clonotype. The antigen remains unidentified. The data were also submitted as part of a second study, on T cells expressing NK-cell markers. That publication notes: It was by 5'RACE template switching with UMIs that TCR beta cDNA was made. It was sorted CD3+CD56-NKG2C+, CD3+CD56+NKG2C- and CD3+CD56+NKG2C+ T cells that provided the TCR beta repertoires.

The chain combines TRBV20-1 with TRBJ2-5, with a tentative D call TRBD1 (5 bases). The sample consisted of PBMCs from blood, taken on the day of vaccination. The clonotype was recovered from a man over 45 who received an inactivated influenza vaccine. Written as DNA, the CDR3 is TGCAGTGTTAGCCAGGGTGGGCTGAAGGAGACCCAGTACTTC. It is translated as CSVSQGGLKETQYF.